This T cell receptor beta chain was retrieved from a study of T cells in Graves' hyperthyroidism and ophthalmopathy. Study background: Specimen type is peripheral blood, collected at initial diagnosis prior to any treatment. Study-wide points: Using 13 V-J features, a model discriminated ophthalmopathy from stable hyperthyroidism.

This clonotype was counted a few times. Its target is not known. Graves' hyperthyroidism is called stable when ophthalmopathy does not progress within 18 months. Thyroid ultrasound, orbital computed tomography, clinical symptoms, and serum thyroxine and TRAb underpinned diagnoses. V gave up 6 bases and J gave up 5 bases; unmatched junction bases: 7. Germline-derived CDR1 and CDR2 are SQVTM and ANQGSEA. The CDR3 is made up of 13 amino acids. RNA transcripts gave rise to amplified TCR beta CDR3 regions. HTBI primers drove first-round RT-PCR of the TCR CDR3. TCRdb re-called the multiplex PCR reads with MiXCR, one entry per CDR3 protein. The data show roughly 740,000 distinct CDR3 sequences, about a sixth seen once.

The sequenced sample was blood. This chain joins TRBV29-1 and TRBJ1-1; 9 bases fit TRBD1. The sequence came from a man aged 18 to 30 with Graves' hyperthyroidism. Here the CDR3 DNA reads TGCAGCGTCCGGGGACAGGGATGGACTGAAGCTTTCTTT. Encoded protein: CSVRGQGWTEAFF.